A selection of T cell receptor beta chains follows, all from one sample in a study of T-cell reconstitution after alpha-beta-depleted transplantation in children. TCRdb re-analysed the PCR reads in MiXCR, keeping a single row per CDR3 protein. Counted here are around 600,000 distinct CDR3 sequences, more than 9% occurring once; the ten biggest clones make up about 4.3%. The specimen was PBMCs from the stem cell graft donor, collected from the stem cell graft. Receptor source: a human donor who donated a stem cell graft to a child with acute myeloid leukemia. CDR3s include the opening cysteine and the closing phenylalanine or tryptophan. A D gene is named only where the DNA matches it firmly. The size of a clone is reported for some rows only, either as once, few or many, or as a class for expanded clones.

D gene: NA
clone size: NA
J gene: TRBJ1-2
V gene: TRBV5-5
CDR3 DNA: TGTGCCAGCAGCATATCGTGGGGAGGAAACTATGGCTACACCTTC
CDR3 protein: CASSISWGGNYGYTF

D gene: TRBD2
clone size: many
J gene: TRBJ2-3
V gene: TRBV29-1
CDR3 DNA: TGCAGCGTTGTTCCAGCGGGGTTTCGCACAGATACGCAGTATTTT
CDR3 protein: CSVVPAGFRTDTQYF

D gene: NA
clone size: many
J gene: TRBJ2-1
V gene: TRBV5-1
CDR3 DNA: TGCGCCAGCAGCTTGGGTAACAGAGATGAGCAGTTCTTC
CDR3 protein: CASSLGNRDEQFF

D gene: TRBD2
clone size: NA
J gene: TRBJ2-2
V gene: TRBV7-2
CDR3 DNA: TGTGCCAGCAGCTCCGCCACGACTAGCGGGAGGGTCGGGGAGCTGTTTTTT
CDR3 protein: CASSSATTSGRVGELFF

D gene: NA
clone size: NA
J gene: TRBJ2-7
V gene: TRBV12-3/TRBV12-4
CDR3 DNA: TGTGCCAGCAGTCCCTCGACAGTTTCCTACGAGCAGTACTTC
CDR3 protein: CASSPSTVSYEQYF

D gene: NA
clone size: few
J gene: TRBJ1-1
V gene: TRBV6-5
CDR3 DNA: TGTGCCAGCAGCCCTGCCAGGGGAGGAGGGACTGAAGCTTTCTTT
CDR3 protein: CASSPARGGGTEAFF

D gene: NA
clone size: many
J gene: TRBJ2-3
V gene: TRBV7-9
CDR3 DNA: TGTGCCAGCAGCTTACGACTTACAGATACGCAGTATTTT
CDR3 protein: CASSLRLTDTQYF

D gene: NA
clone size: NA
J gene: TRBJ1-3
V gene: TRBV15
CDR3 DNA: TGTGCCACCAGCTCCCCCCCCGACCAGGCAGGAAACACCATATATTTT
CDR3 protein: CATSSPPDQAGNTIYF

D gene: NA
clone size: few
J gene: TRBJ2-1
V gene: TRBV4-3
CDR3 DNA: TGCGCCAGCAGCCAAGATAGGGTCGGCTACTTGGAGGGAAATGAGCAGTTCTTC
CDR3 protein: CASSQDRVGYLEGNEQFF

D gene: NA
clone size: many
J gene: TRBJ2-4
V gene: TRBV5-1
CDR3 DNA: TGCGCCAGCAGCTTGCTTGGGGGCGCGGGAAACATTCAGTACTTC
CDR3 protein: CASSLLGGAGNIQYF

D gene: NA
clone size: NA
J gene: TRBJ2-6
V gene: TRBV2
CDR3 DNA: TGTGCCAGCAGTGAGGGGGCTGGGGCCAACGTCCTGACTTTC
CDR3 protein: CASSEGAGANVLTF

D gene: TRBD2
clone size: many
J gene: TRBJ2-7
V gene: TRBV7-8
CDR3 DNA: TGTGCCAGCTCCGTAGCTAGCGGGAGGAACGAGCAGTACTTC
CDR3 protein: CASSVASGRNEQYF

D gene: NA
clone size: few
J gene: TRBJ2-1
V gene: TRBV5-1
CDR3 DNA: TGCGCCAGCAGCTTGGAAGGCCTAGCAGAGCAGTTCTTC
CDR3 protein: CASSLEGLAEQFF

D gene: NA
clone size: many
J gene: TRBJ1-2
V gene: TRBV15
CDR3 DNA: TGTGCCACCAGCAGAGATCACGATTGGACAGCGAACGACTATGGCTACACCTTC
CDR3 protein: CATSRDHDWTANDYGYTF

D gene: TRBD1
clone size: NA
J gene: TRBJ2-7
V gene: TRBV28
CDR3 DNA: TGTGCCAGCAGTGGACAGGGAAGGGGGCACGGAGGGATAGGCGAGCAGTACTTC
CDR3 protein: CASSGQGRGHGGIGEQYF

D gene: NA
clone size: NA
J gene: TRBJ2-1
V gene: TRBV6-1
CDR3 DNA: TGTGCCAGCAGTGAAGGCCCTGCGGGTGAGCAGTTCTTC
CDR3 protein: CASSEGPAGEQFF

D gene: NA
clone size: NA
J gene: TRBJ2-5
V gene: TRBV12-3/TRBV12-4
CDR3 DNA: TGTGCCAGCAGTCCCCCGGGGTCTGAACAAGAGACCCAGTACTTC
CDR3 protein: CASSPPGSEQETQYF

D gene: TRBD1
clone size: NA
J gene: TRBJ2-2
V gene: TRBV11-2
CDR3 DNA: TGTGCCAGCAGGGTTCCGGGACAGAAGGCCGGGGAGCTGTTTTTT
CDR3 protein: CASRVPGQKAGELFF

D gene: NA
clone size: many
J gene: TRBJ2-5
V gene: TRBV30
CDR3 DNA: TGTGCCTGGAGTGTACTGGAGACCCAGTACTTC
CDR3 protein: CAWSVLETQYF

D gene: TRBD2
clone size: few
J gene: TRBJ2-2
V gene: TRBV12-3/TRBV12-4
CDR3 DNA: TGTGCCAGCAGAGAGGGGAGGGAGGCCACCGGGGAGCTGTTTTTT
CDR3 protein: CASREGREATGELFF

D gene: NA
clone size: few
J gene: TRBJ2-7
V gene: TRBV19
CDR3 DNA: TGTGCCAGTAGTATAGATCACAGCTACGAGCAGTACTTC
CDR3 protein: CASSIDHSYEQYF

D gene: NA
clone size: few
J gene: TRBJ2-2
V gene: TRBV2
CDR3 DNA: TGTGCCAGCAGGGGAGTTCCCACCGGGGAGCTGTTTTTT
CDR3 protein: CASRGVPTGELFF

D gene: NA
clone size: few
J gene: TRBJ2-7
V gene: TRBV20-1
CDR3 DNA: TGCAGTGCTACCGAGGGGGGCTACGAGCAGTACTTC
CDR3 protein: CSATEGGYEQYF

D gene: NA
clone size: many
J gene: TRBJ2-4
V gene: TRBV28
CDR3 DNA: TGTGCCAGCAGTTTAGAGAGGGGAGTAGCCAAAAACATTCAGTACTTC
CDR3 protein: CASSLERGVAKNIQYF

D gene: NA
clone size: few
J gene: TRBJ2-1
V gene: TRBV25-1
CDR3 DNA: TGTGCCAGCAGTGAACCCTTTAGCGGATCGACTGGGAGTGAGCAGTTCTTC
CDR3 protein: CASSEPFSGSTGSEQFF

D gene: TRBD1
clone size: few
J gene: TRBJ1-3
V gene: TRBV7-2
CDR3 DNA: TGTGCCAGCAGCCACCGGACAGGGACCTCTGGAAACACCATATATTTT
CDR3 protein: CASSHRTGTSGNTIYF

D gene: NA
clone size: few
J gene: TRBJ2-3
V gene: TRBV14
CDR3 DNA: TGTGCCAGCAGCCAAAAGAGAGGGTTTGACACAGATACGCAGTATTTT
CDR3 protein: CASSQKRGFDTDTQYF

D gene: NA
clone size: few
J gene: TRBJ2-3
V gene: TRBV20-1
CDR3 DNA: TGCAGTGCTAACATAGCAGATACGCAGTATTTT
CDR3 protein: CSANIADTQYF

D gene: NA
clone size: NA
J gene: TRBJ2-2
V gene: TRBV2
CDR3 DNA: TGTGCCAGCAGTGAAAGACTCCTTAACACCGGGGAGCTGTTTTTT
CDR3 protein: CASSERLLNTGELFF

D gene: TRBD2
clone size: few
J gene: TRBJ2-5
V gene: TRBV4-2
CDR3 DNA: TGTGCCAGCAGCCATATAAGTGGACTAGCGGACCTGCAAGAGACCCAGTACTTC
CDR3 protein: CASSHISGLADLQETQYF

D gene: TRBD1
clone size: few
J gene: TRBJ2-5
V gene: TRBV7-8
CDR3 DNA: TGTGCCAGCAGCTTAAGACAGGGGGGAAGCTACCAAGAGACCCAGTACTTC
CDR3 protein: CASSLRQGGSYQETQYF

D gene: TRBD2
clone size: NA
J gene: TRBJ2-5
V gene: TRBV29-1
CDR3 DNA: TGCAGCGTTGGAGGACTAGCGTGGTTTACGGTCCAAGAGACCCAGTACTTC
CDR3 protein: CSVGGLAWFTVQETQYF